This TCR beta chain was retrieved from a study of shared clonotypes between healthy human individuals (dated by TCRdb to 2019 to 2021). Notes on the research overall: A couple of women and a few men aged 18 to 49 years were included in the cohort. Different laboratories and diverse techniques were used to prepare libraries and sequence TCR repertoires, to increase sequencing depth and limit assay-specific biases. For each donor, CD4 naive and CD4 memory were each run on three plates, CD8 naive on two plates, and CD8 memory on one plate. Between about 0.94 and 8.9 billion PBMCs per donor were obtained by leukapheresis. To estimate repertoire size and how much clonotype sharing occurs between individuals, the study deeply sequenced the blood TCR repertoires of several healthy adults.

Using the deep immunoSEQ assay, TCR CDR3 regions were amplified from genomic DNA by multiplex PCR. Extracted genomic DNA from each cell subset was distributed evenly across all wells of several immunoSEQ 96-well plates, and each plate was treated as a replicate. Each replicate PCR for sorted subsets received about 220 ng genomic DNA, equal to tens of thousands of T cell genomes. The purified libraries were quantified using a Qubit 3.0 fluorometer, sized with a Bioanalyzer 2100, and then quantified again using the KAPA Library Quantification kit. Each immunoSEQ 96-well plate was sequenced on its own single-read 150-cycle Illumina NextSeq 550 flow cell. As for the original processing: Because the immunoSEQ output held only junctional sequences and lacked quality scores, the filtering could not match the filtering applied to full-length reads. Sequences were annotated with PyIR, a Python wrapper for IgBLAST v1.9, using IMGT germline references to assign V/J genes and CDR3. Reads were removed for weak V/J assignments (E-value above 1e-6), missing CDR3, stop codons, out-of-frame junctions, or ambiguous translated residues. V3J clonotypes were defined as sequences sharing an identical inferred V gene, J gene, and CDR3 amino acid sequence. To compute the percentage overlap between repertoires, the number of shared unique clonotypes was divided by the size of the smaller repertoire. Three approaches were used to assess repertoire richness: RTK rarefaction, the Chao1 estimator, and Recon v2.1 estimates of unobserved clonotypes. Generation probabilities for all TCRbeta clonotypes obtained by the gDNA method from a handful of donors were computed using OLGA. The clones in this table, taken by TCRdb from immuneACCESS, are in-frame only. Not every clone is retained; where verified, under half of the shortfall comes from an unresolved V gene, and the cause of the rest is unknown. The V and J calls and clone size are taken from that table; D and trimming were inferred from the DNA. For this sample the table gives about 2.1 million clones, of which about 93% were detected only once. The biggest ten clones account for about 1.7% of the sample.

Turning to this clone: Its antigen specificity is not known. Base qualities are not provided; no much larger clone lies one nucleotide away.

Points the paper makes about the study in general: Rarefaction of sorted-subset datasets indicated incomplete sequencing despite the large sequencing depth. Because the study included a small number of donors, the genetic and exposure-history diversity represented was limited. Larger estimated clonotype richness was generally found for naive subsets than for memory subsets. Sampling was limited to blood, and TCR repertoires in tissue likely differ from TCR repertoires in blood. Based on pairwise subsampling, the degree of clonotype sharing among donors was expected to be affected by sequencing depth. When several donors were compared, the shared fraction of clonotypes was around 5% for naive CD4, 3.5% to 4% for naive CD8, more than 2% for memory CD4, and roughly 0.4% for memory CD8. Clonotypes shared by all four sorted-subset donors showed higher generation probabilities than non-shared clonotypes.

For the CD8 naive samples, CD45RO-negative cells were positively selected for CCR7, yielding a CD45RA+CCR7+ population from which TemRA cells were excluded. Healthy HIV-negative adults with no recently reported acute infections or vaccinations were included as donors. Every donor was a Caucasian adult living in Nashville, Tennessee, USA. Blood was collected by leukapheresis, and PBMCs were isolated by Ficoll-Histopaque density gradient centrifugation and then cryopreserved in liquid nitrogen vapor phase. Purity and quantity of every magnetically sorted T cell population were checked by analytical flow cytometry. Genomic DNA was isolated from every sorted fraction and measured by UV absorbance on a Nanodrop 2000c. Ends trimmed: V by 1 base, J by 4 bases; bases unmatched to a gene: 21. Taken from cysteine to phenylalanine, the CDR3 has 22 residues. Of all the DNA, just the CDR3 is kept, 66 bases in frame from base 1. Per the germline V gene, SGHVS is the CDR1 and FNYEAQ is the CDR2.

Sequenced input: naive CD8+ T cells from PBMCs. The sample's cell subset or site, from its label and the paper: CD45RA+CCR7+. The sequence is built from TRBV7-6 and TRBJ2-1; 11 of the junction bases match TRBD2. The source is a man between 18 and 35 years old in good health. Some clones in this sample may be carry-over from other donors' samples. The DNA is as follows: TGTGCCAGCAGCTTAGTCGCTGACGGGGGGGAGACTAGCGGGATAATTTACAATGAGCAGTTCTTC. It codes for CASSLVADGGETSGIIYNEQFF.